The clone carrying this T cell receptor (beta chain) showed up just once. Its matching antigen is unknown. The data belong to a study of CD8+ T cells in alopecia areata. Findings and caveats of the study: Scalp sequencing also captures normal skin's resident alphabeta T cells. In lesional scalp, particularly from alopecia totalis/universalis, clonality was higher than in normal scalp.

This CDR3 has 14 amino acids. Trimming removed 4 bases at V and 8 bases at J, with 14 bases between. The germline V gene encodes CDR1 LNHNV and CDR2 YYDKDF (reference sequence). Peripheral blood and lesional scalp punch biopsies were taken from alopecia areata patients. Following extraction, RNA underwent reverse transcription to cDNA, which served as the sequencing template. The protocol was immunoSEQ multiplex PCR, while the TCRdb copy is restricted to in-frame clones and leaves out a portion. The sample lists some 7,000 clones, about 66% occurring once. The TCR sequence derives from a human donor with alopecia areata. The chain joins TRBV15 to TRBJ2-2; D perhaps matches TRBD1 (6 bases). The sequencing used skin, collected at week 0. The CDR3: CATSMTRGIGELFF. CDR3 in DNA: TGTGCCACCAGCATGACCAGGGGCATTGGGGAGCTGTTTTTT. Using reference TRBV15 and TRBJ2-2 for the parts outside the CDR3, the full variable domain is DAMVIQNPRYQVTQFGKPVTLSCSQTLNHNVMYWYQQKSSQAPKLLFHYYDKDFNNEADTPDNFQSRRPNTSFCFLDIRSPGLGDTAMYLCATSMTRGIGELFFGEGSRLTVL.